This record concerns one TCR beta chain sequence. The target antigen is unknown. This record comes from a study of T cell responses to AZD1222 COVID-19 vaccine. Sequencing was performed with immunoSEQ multiplex PCR; in TCRdb, only in-frame clones are kept and a portion is missing. The sample consists of about 97,000 clones, approximately 90% of them appearing once. Germline values: CDR1 SGHTA, CDR2 FQGTGA. This CDR3 is 14 amino acids long. V was clipped by 6 bases and J by 4 bases, with 15 bases between them. The study, taken as a whole, reports: Close to half of all spike-specific TCRs reportedly target regions of the variants that are unmutated. The repertoires were collected only after the peak T cell response. Along spike, vaccine-associated CD4 TCRs were found throughout, with dominance at 160-218 and 743-854.

The chain couples TRBV7-3 to TRBJ1-1; TRBD1 is a possible D gene (5 bases). This TCR was recovered from an adult in good health. Sequenced material: peripheral blood, taken on day 0 of AZD1222 vaccination. The CDR3 sequence: CASRRTGGSTEAFF. In nucleotides, the CDR3 is TGTGCCAGCAGGCGGACCGGGGGGAGCACTGAAGCTTTCTTT.